The sequence of this T cell receptor (beta chain) was determined in a study of blood T cell repertoires in COVID-19. For the study at large: COVID-19 samples, acute and convalescent, were from the United States, Italy and Spain.

In the authors' methods: Counts of nucleated cells, estimated from reference gene primer amplification, were obtained. Sequenced by immunoSEQ multiplex PCR; TCRdb stores in-frame clones only, minus some. From that table come the V and J calls and clone size; the DNA was used to work out D and trimming. The profile shows roughly 230,000 clones, 75% to 90% of them singletons. The V segment lost 2 bases and the J segment 4 bases; nucleotides outside the gene matches: 5. The germline V gene encodes CDR1 MNHEY and CDR2 SVGAGI. The CDR3 totals 15 residues. Sequencing input: peripheral blood. The TCR originated in a woman aged 40 to 50 who had recovered from COVID-19. The chain recombines TRBV6-5 with TRBJ2-7; 10 bases are a match to TRBD1. CDR3 DNA sequence: TGTGCCAGCAGTTACAACCGGGACAGGGGTTACGAGCAGTACTTC. Amino acid sequence: CASSYNRDRGYEQYF.